These T cell receptor beta chains were read from a single sample in a study of T cell responses to AZD1222 COVID-19 vaccine. Sequenced by immunoSEQ multiplex PCR; TCRdb stores in-frame clones only, minus some. The sample yields more than 85,000 clones, around 90% seen once. This material consisted of peripheral blood, taken on day 0 of AZD1222 vaccination. The receptor set was obtained from an adult in good health. The CDR3 runs from the conserved cysteine through the conserved F or W. The D gene is left open where the match is weak. The size entry is marked missing in some rows and otherwise reads once, few, many or a size class.

>TRBV2|.|once|TRBJ1-5
TGTGCCAGCAGGGGGAACAACAATCAGCCCCAGCATTTT
CASRGNNNQPQHF
>TRBV27|TRBD1|.|TRBJ2-2
TGTGCCAGCAGTTTAAGACAGGGGGCGCTCATCGGGGAGCTGTTTTTT
CASSLRQGALIGELFF
>TRBV5-5|TRBD1|.|TRBJ1-2
TGTGCCAGCAGCGTAGGGGACAGACCCTTCACCTTC
CASSVGDRPFTF
>TRBV11-2|.|.|TRBJ2-4
TGTGCCAGCAGCGGCGGAACAGCCAAAAACATTCAGTACTTC
CASSGGTAKNIQYF
>TRBV6-5|.|.|TRBJ2-4
TGTGCCAGCACAGTAGGGTCGCTAGCCAAAAACATTCAGTACTTC
CASTVGSLAKNIQYF
>TRBV28|TRBD1|once|TRBJ1-5
TGTGCCAGCAGTCGTGAGACAGGGCATCAGCCCCAGCATTTT
CASSRETGHQPQHF
>TRBV10-2|TRBD1|.|TRBJ2-2
TGCGCCAGCAGGATGACAGGGGAGGTCGGGGAGCTGTTTTTT
CASRMTGEVGELFF
>TRBV6-1|TRBD2|.|TRBJ2-5
TGTGCCAGCAGTGAAGAATTAGTGGGGACTAGCGGTCAAGAGACCCAGTACTTC
CASSEELVGTSGQETQYF
>TRBV5-5|.|few|TRBJ1-2
TGTGCCAGCAGCTTGGTCCGGGGGGGAGGATATGGCTACACCTTC
CASSLVRGGGYGYTF
>TRBV23-1|.|.|TRBJ2-7
TGCGCCAGCAGTCAGCCAGGCCGGGACCCAGATGGGCAGTACTTC
CASSQPGRDPDGQYF
>TRBV7-6|.|.|TRBJ1-4
TGTGCCAGCAGCTTAGCAAGGCAGGCTAATGAAAAACTGTTTTTT
CASSLARQANEKLFF
>TRBV2|TRBD1|.|TRBJ1-2
TGTGCCAGCAGCAACAAAATTCGGGGACAGGAACACTATGGCTACACCTTC
CASSNKIRGQEHYGYTF
>TRBV4-1|TRBD1|.|TRBJ1-5
TGCGCCAGCAGCCAAGAGGGCGGACAGGGGGCTAATCAGCCCCAGCATTTT
CASSQEGGQGANQPQHF
>TRBV5-1|TRBD1|.|TRBJ1-6
TGCGCCAGCAGCACCGGACAGGGCCAAAATTCACCCCTCCACTTT
CASSTGQGQNSPLHF
>TRBV10-2|TRBD2|.|TRBJ2-3
TGCGCCAGCAGTGGGAACTCCGGGGGGGCGGGCACAGATACGCAGTATTTT
CASSGNSGGAGTDTQYF
>TRBV29-1|.|.|TRBJ2-7
TGCAGCGTTGTGGGGGGTGGGGAGAGCCCCTACGAGCAGTACTTC
CSVVGGGESPYEQYF
>TRBV5-1|.|.|TRBJ2-2
TGCGCCAGCGAACAGGATCTGGGCAACACCGGGGAGCTGTTTTTT
CASEQDLGNTGELFF
>TRBV10-2|TRBD2|.|TRBJ2-7
TGCGCCAGCAGTGAGGTAGCGGGGGCTGAAGGCGAGCAGTACTTC
CASSEVAGAEGEQYF
>TRBV7-3|.|.|TRBJ2-2
TGTGCCAGCAGCCGCCGTACAGGGGGGGACGGGGAGCTGTTTTTT
CASSRRTGGDGELFF
>TRBV19|.|.|TRBJ2-7
TGTGCCAGTAGTATAGGGACGGCCGGCTACGAGCAGTACTTC
CASSIGTAGYEQYF
>TRBV6-5|.|.|TRBJ1-6
TGTGCCAGCAGTTTACCTTCCTATAATTCACCCCTCCACTTT
CASSLPSYNSPLHF
>TRBV11-2|.|.|TRBJ1-2
TGTGCCAGCAGCTCGTGGCGGGTACATGGCTACACCTTC
CASSSWRVHGYTF
>TRBV14|.|.|TRBJ2-7
TGTGCCAGCAGCCCACTAGACAGTACCTACGAGCAGTACTTC
CASSPLDSTYEQYF
>TRBV19|.|.|TRBJ1-1
TGTGCCAGTAGTATTATAGGGAACAGAGACACTGAAGCTTTCTTT
CASSIIGNRDTEAFF
>TRBV6-1|.|.|TRBJ2-3
TGTGCCAGCAGTGACCTGCCTCCAGGGTCAGATACGCAGTATTTT
CASSDLPPGSDTQYF
>TRBV27|.|.|TRBJ2-7
TGTGCCAGCGCCAAAGGTATCAGCTACGAGCAGTACTTC
CASAKGISYEQYF